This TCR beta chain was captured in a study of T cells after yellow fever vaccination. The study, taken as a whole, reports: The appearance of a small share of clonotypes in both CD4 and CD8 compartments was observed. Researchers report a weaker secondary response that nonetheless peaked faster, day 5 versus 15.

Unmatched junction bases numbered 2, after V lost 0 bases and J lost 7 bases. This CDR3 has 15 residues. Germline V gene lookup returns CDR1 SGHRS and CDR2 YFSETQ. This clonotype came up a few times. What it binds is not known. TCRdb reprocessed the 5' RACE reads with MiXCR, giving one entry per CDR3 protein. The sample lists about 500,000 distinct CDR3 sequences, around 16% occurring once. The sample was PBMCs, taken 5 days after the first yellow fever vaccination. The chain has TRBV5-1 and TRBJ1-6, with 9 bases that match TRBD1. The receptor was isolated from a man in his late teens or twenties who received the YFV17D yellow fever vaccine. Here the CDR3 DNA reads TGCGCCAGCAGCTTGGCCGGGACAGGGAATTCACCCCTCCACTTT. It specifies CASSLAGTGNSPLHF.